This paragraph covers one TCR beta chain sequence. This sample is drawn from a study of T cells in Graves' hyperthyroidism and ophthalmopathy. The V and J ends lost 5 bases and 6 bases, in that order; junction bases with no gene match: 7. This CDR3 region has 14 residues. CDR1 KGHDR and CDR2 SFDVKD come from the germline V gene. Amplified regions were TCR beta CDR3 sequences from RNA transcripts. HTBI primers were employed in a first-round RT-PCR of the TCR CDR3. TCRdb independently ran MiXCR on the multiplex PCR reads; one entry per CDR3 protein. The repertoire holds 500,000 to 750,000 distinct CDR3 sequences, approximately 44% seen once, with around 7.7% in the top ten.

Source material: peripheral blood or thyroid tissue (not recorded which). The J gene is TRBJ1-2, the V gene TRBV24-1, with 8 positions matching TRBD1. This TCR came from a woman aged 18-29 years with Graves' hyperthyroidism. The CDR3 loop is CATSGPGGLDGYTF. CDR3 in DNA: TGTGCCACCAGTGGCCCAGGGGGCTTGGATGGCTACACCTTC.